This T cell receptor beta chain stems from a study of CD8 T cells in ankylosing spondylitis. TCRdb itself ran the 5' RACE reads through MiXCR, one entry per CDR3 protein. Among 350,000 to 450,000 distinct CDR3 sequences, 20% to 25% were seen once, and the ten largest hold around 13%. With 0 bases removed from V and 3 bases from J, the gap between germline ends came to 6 bases. The CDR3 has 13 amino acids. The TCR sequence derives from a male donor with ankylosing spondylitis or in good health (not recorded which). The chain recombines TRBV12-3 or TRBV12-4 with TRBJ2-7; D is undetermined. The specimen sequenced was blood, either unsorted or a sorted T cell fraction (not recorded which). The CDR3 DNA reads TGTGCCAGCAGTTTAGCCAGGTACTACGAGCAGTACTTC. Its protein is CASSLARYYEQYF.